Listed below are T cell receptor beta chains from one sample, sequenced in a study of blood T cell repertoires in COVID-19. Generated by immunoSEQ multiplex PCR, the TCRdb table keeps only in-frame clones and is missing some. Seen here are under 200,000 clones, approximately 88% observed once, and the top ten hold roughly 4%. The specimen was peripheral blood. The origin of the receptors is a woman aged 55-75 years who had recovered from COVID-19. Each CDR3 is given with its conserved first and last residue. D genes are given only for firm matches. Size is omitted from some rows. Given values are once, few, many or a class for expanded clones.

v_call	j_call	d_call	clone_size	cdr3_aa	cdr3_nt
TRBV5-4	TRBJ2-3	TRBD2	.	CASSREPGGPTDTQYF	TGTGCCAGCAGCCGGGAGCCGGGGGGGCCAACAGATACGCAGTATTTT
TRBV10-3	TRBJ2-7	TRBD2	.	CAISWTSGVSYEQYF	TGTGCCATCAGCTGGACTAGCGGGGTCTCCTACGAGCAGTACTTC
TRBV4-1	TRBJ2-7	TRBD1	many	CASSQVGQGPSYEQYF	TGCGCCAGCAGCCAAGTAGGACAGGGTCCCTCCTACGAGCAGTACTTC
TRBV2	TRBJ1-1	.	.	CASMGGWTEAFF	TGTGCCAGCATGGGGGGTTGGACTGAAGCTTTCTTT
TRBV19	TRBJ1-2	.	.	CASSWKHRDNGYGYTF	TGTGCCAGTAGTTGGAAACACAGGGATAACGGGTATGGCTACACCTTC
TRBV6-1	TRBJ1-5	.	.	CASSEFRANQPQHF	TGTGCCAGCAGTGAATTCAGGGCCAATCAGCCCCAGCATTTT
TRBV6-1	TRBJ1-3	.	.	CASSEETTAGNTIYF	TGTGCCAGCAGTGAAGAAACCACCGCGGGAAACACCATATATTTT
TRBV10-1	TRBJ2-7	.	.	CASSERGRGFEQYF	TGCGCCAGCAGTGAGAGAGGCAGGGGTTTCGAGCAGTACTTC
TRBV6-5	TRBJ2-1	TRBD1	.	CASSYNRDRVNEQFF	TGTGCCAGCAGTTACAACCGGGACAGGGTCAATGAGCAGTTCTTC
TRBV5-1	TRBJ1-6	TRBD1	.	CASSYEQGVSPLHF	TGCGCCAGCAGCTATGAACAGGGGGTTTCACCCCTCCACTTT
TRBV2	TRBJ2-3	.	.	CASKHGEYTDTQYF	TGTGCCAGCAAACATGGGGAGTACACAGATACGCAGTATTTT
TRBV5-1	TRBJ2-1	TRBD2	.	CASSGTSGANEQFF	TGCGCCAGCAGCGGGACTAGCGGGGCTAATGAGCAGTTCTTC
TRBV28	TRBJ1-1	.	.	CASRGAGAPPTEAFF	TGTGCCAGCAGAGGGGCAGGGGCCCCTCCCACTGAAGCTTTCTTT
TRBV28	TRBJ2-4	TRBD2	.	CASRVAGENIQYF	TGTGCCAGCAGGGTAGCGGGGGAAAACATTCAGTACTTC
TRBV3-1/TRBV3-2	TRBJ2-7	TRBD2	once	CASSHTGTSGSYEQYF	TGTGCCAGCAGCCACACCGGGACTAGCGGATCCTACGAGCAGTACTTC
TRBV19	TRBJ1-6	.	.	CASSPPQRNSPLHF	TGTGCCAGTAGTCCCCCCCAGAGGAATTCACCCCTCCACTTT